This T cell receptor beta chain was obtained from a study of blood T cells in healthy people across ages. Whole-study findings and limits: Older individuals had lower TCR beta diversity per million T cells (the decline was roughly linear).

Points on this clonotype: Antigen unknown.

Germline loops: CDR1 ENHRY, CDR2 SYGVKD. This CDR3 is built from 12 residues. V shed 5 bases and J shed 6 bases, with 8 bases lying between them. Then a second PCR, running about 6 to 11 cycles, was carried out with a sample-barcoded 5' primer and a J-beta primer mix. Each of the cDNA molecules was tagged by a template-switch adaptor with 12 random nucleotides. TCRdb re-derived calls from the 5' RACE reads in MiXCR, one entry per CDR3 protein. The table includes about 800,000 distinct CDR3 sequences, roughly 25% detected once. These sequences were also reported in another study, on T cells of mothers and their children. That study reports: The people who donated were three healthy Caucasian mothers and their six children. Extraction yielded RNA that went, in full, into cDNA synthesis at about 1.5 ug per 15 ul.

This chain joins TRBV10-3 and TRBJ2-1; D gene uncertain. The sequence derives from a boy younger than 18 in good health. Material for sequencing was blood. The CDR3 loop is CAISRITNEQFF. The DNA of the CDR3 is TGTGCCATCAGTCGGATCACCAATGAGCAGTTCTTC.